The 31 T cell receptor beta chains presented below share a single source sample, sequenced in a study of Ad26.COV2.S vaccination and SARS-CoV-2 variants. The treatment here: around 19 received Ad26.COV2.S at low or high dose, single or two shots; several received placebo; per-sample allocation not given. Collection of samples fell on day 63 after the first vaccine or placebo injection. Sequenced by immunoSEQ multiplex PCR; TCRdb stores in-frame clones only, minus some. Among around 310,000 clones, roughly 90% were seen once, and the ten largest hold approximately 5%. The source material was peripheral blood, sampled in a trial of Ad26.COV2.S vaccine versus placebo. The receptors were sampled from a person between 18 and 59 years old who received the Ad26.COV2.S COVID-19 vaccine or a placebo.

The chain carries TRBV5-5 and TRBJ1-1; D is perhaps TRBD1 (5 bases). Deletions cut 6 bases from V and 4 bases from J, with 19 bases between. CDR3 length: 15 residues. The V gene's germline CDR1 is SGHKS and CDR2 YYEKEE (reference sequence). Written as DNA, the CDR3 is TGTGCCAGCACCCGCGCAGAGGGGTCGGTCACTGAAGCTTTCTTT. Translation gives CASTRAEGSVTEAFF.

V gene TRBV29-1 combines with J gene TRBJ1-3; D uncertain. Trimming took off 4 bases at V and 0 bases at J, with 13 bases between the two ends. Germline values: CDR1 SQVTM, CDR2 ANQGSEA. The CDR3 has 15 residues. The DNA of the CDR3 is TGCAGCGTTGGACGGGTTGGCCTCTCTGGAAACACCATATATTTT. As protein: CSVGRVGLSGNTIYF.

This chain links TRBV19 with TRBJ1-1; TRBD1 is a possible D gene (6 bases). The CDR3 totals 13 residues. Germline V gene sequence: CDR1 LNHDA, CDR2 SQIVND (reference sequence). Trimming cost V 9 bases and J 3 bases, with 14 bases left between them. The CDR3 region has the DNA TGTGCCAGCGCTTCTGGGGGGCACACTGAAGCTTTCTTT. It encodes CASASGGHTEAFF.

The rearrangement joins TRBV7-2 to TRBJ2-3; D uncertain. The CDR3 runs to 12 residues. V lost 2 bases and J lost 4, with 4 bases in between. Germline CDR1 and CDR2: SGHTA and FQGNSA. The CDR3, as DNA: TGTGCCAGCAGCTTAAATCCAGATACGCAGTATTTT. Its protein is CASSLNPDTQYF.

This clone has a handful of counts. V gene TRBV7-9 combines with J gene TRBJ1-5; 7 nucleotides line up with TRBD1. The CDR3 contains 13 residues. Germline V gene data show CDR1 as SEHNR and CDR2 as FQNEAQ (reference sequence). The V gene end was trimmed by 5 bases and the J gene end by 7 bases; junction bases not matched to a gene: 5. The CDR3 nucleotides are TGTGCCAGCAGCCGACAGGGTGGACAGCCCCAGCATTTT. Its translation is CASSRQGGQPQHF.

CDR3 residues: CASSPSDRVNGPQHF. CDR3 bases: TGTGCCAGCTCACCCTCGGACAGGGTGAATGGGCCCCAGCATTTT. This chain uses TRBV18 with TRBJ1-5; 8 bases match TRBD1. CDR3 length: 15 amino acids. V was clipped by 3 bases and J by 9 bases; unmatched bases: 10. Germline-derived CDR1 and CDR2 are KGHSH and LQKENI.

Written as DNA, the CDR3 is TGTGCTAGTGGGAAAGAAACAGGAAGGCAAGAGACCCAGTACTTC. It translates to CASGKETGRQETQYF. This chain uses TRBV12-5 with TRBJ2-5, with a weak D call TRBD1 (5 bases). Germline-derived CDR1 and CDR2 are LGHNT and FRNRAP. The length of the CDR3 is 15 residues. V dropped 6 bases and J dropped 2 bases, with 16 bases sitting between them. The variable domain in full, completed from reference TRBV12-5 and TRBJ2-5, reads DARVTQTPRHKVTEMGQEVTMRCQPILGHNTVFWYRQTMMQGLELLAYFRNRAPLDDSGMPKDRFSAEMPDATLATLKIQPSEPRDSAVYFCASGKETGRQETQYFGPGTRLLVL.

The rearrangement joins TRBV7-9 to TRBJ2-5; D not resolved. The germline V gene has CDR1 SEHNR and CDR2 FQNEAQ (reference sequence). CDR3 length: 14 amino acids. The V and J ends lost 1 base and 5 bases respectively, with 11 bases between them. The CDR3 DNA follows: TGTGCCAGCAGCTTAGAGTATCTGGCGGAGACCCAGTACTTC. Translation: CASSLEYLAETQYF.

The chain couples TRBV11-3 to TRBJ1-4; D not certain. The CDR3 has 15 residues. Germline values: CDR1 SGHNT, CDR2 YENEEA. Trimming removed 1 base at V and 3 bases at J, with 9 bases between. CDR3 DNA sequence: TGTGCCAGCAGCTTAGGCAGGCTCTCTAATGAAAAACTGTTTTTT. Encoded protein: CASSLGRLSNEKLFF.

This clone was observed once. This chain links TRBV30 with TRBJ1-2, with D tentatively TRBD1 (6 bases). The CDR3 is 17 amino acids. Trimming shortened V by 8 bases and J by 5 bases, and 30 bases separated the two germline ends. Germline V CDR1 and CDR2: GTSNPN, SVGIG (reference sequence). This CDR3 is CAGRGGPGARGDYGYTF. DNA of the CDR3: TGTGCCGGGCGGGGGGGCCCGGGGGCGCGGGGGGATTATGGCTACACCTTC.

The V gene is TRBV18, the J gene TRBJ1-2; maybe TRBD1 (5 bases). CDR1 and CDR2 from the germline V gene are KGHSH and LQKENI. This CDR3 has 13 amino acids. V was trimmed by 0 bases and J by 8 bases, leaving 10 bases between them. The CDR3 loop reads CASSPPPGEGYTF. The DNA of the CDR3 is TGTGCCAGCTCACCACCGCCGGGGGAAGGCTACACCTTC.

The V call is TRBV6-5, the J call TRBJ1-4; 10 nucleotides line up with TRBD1. The V and J ends lost 5 bases and 7 bases, in that order; junction bases with no gene match: 4. From germline, CDR1 is MNHEY and CDR2 SVGAGI. The CDR3 covers 14 residues. CDR3 residues: CASSLTGGVEKLFF. DNA of the CDR3: TGTGCCAGCAGTCTGACAGGGGGCGTTGAAAAACTGTTTTTT.

The rearrangement links TRBV28 to TRBJ2-3; 10 positions match TRBD2. The trim removed 6 bases at V and 2 bases at J, leaving 8 bases unmatched. Per the germline V gene, CDR1 is MDHEN and CDR2 is SYDVKM. The CDR3 contains 16 residues. The CDR3 loop is CASSSTSGVTTDTQYF. Here the CDR3 DNA reads TGTGCCAGCAGCTCTACTAGCGGGGTCACCACAGATACGCAGTATTTT.

The chain recombines TRBV19 with TRBJ2-5; possible D gene TRBD2, 5 bases. V was clipped by 1 base and J by 5 bases, with 11 bases between them. The CDR3 loop spans 14 amino acids. The germline V gene has CDR1 LNHDA and CDR2 SQIVND (reference sequence). The CDR3 DNA is TGTGCCAGTAGTATAGCCGGGGAGCCGGAGACCCAGTACTTC. As protein: CASSIAGEPETQYF.

The V gene is TRBV19, the J gene TRBJ2-6; D unresolved. Trimming shortened V by 5 bases and J by 2 bases, and 4 bases separated the two germline ends. This CDR3 spans 13 amino acids. The germline gives CDR1 LNHDA, CDR2 SQIVND (reference sequence). This CDR3 is CASSLPGANVLTF. In DNA, the CDR3 is TGTGCCAGTAGTTTACCTGGGGCCAACGTCCTGACTTTC.

This clone was observed a few times. J is TRBJ2-4 and V is TRBV18; 9 bases map to TRBD1. Germline V lookup: CDR1 KGHSH, CDR2 LQKENI. The CDR3 is 20 residues long. With 6 bases clipped from V and 2 bases from J, the junction kept 20 bases outside the gene matches. CDR3 sequence: CASSPPGQGRSGVSKNIQYF. For the CDR3, the DNA is TGTGCCAGCTCCCCCCCGGGACAGGGAAGATCGGGTGTGTCCAAAAACATTCAGTACTTC.

The V and J genes are TRBV11-2 and TRBJ2-3; no definite D call. Germline V gene sequence: CDR1 SGHAT, CDR2 FQNNGV. V shed 2 bases and J shed 2 bases, with 14 bases lying between them. The CDR3 has 16 amino acids. The CDR3 bases are TGTGCCAGCAGCTTACGGGTTCGACTGCTCACAGATACGCAGTATTTT. The encoded protein is CASSLRVRLLTDTQYF.

The V call is TRBV6-2 or TRBV6-3, the J call TRBJ2-2; 9 bases fit TRBD1. The J segment lost 7 bases and the V segment lost 5 bases, leaving 8 bases of the junction unmatched. CDR3 length: 15 residues. CDR1 and CDR2 (germline): MNHEY, SVGEGT. The CDR3 DNA sequence: TGTGCCAGCAGTATTGGACAGGGGTGGGGCGGGGAGCTGTTTTTT. Residues: CASSIGQGWGGELFF.

The V gene is TRBV13, the J gene TRBJ2-5; D unclear. The germline CDR1 and CDR2 sequences are PRHDT and FYEKMQ (reference sequence). V gave up 7 bases and J gave up 2 bases, with 5 bases separating them. The CDR3 has 11 residues. CDR3 sequence: CASTSQETQYF. In DNA form, the CDR3 reads TGTGCCAGCACCTCACAAGAGACCCAGTACTTC.

The chain is built from TRBV5-1 and TRBJ1-1; TRBD1 aligns across 11 bases. The V segment lost 0 bases and the J segment 0 bases; nucleotides outside the gene matches: 7. CDR3 length: 18 amino acids. Germline CDR1 reads SGHRS; CDR2 reads YFSETQ. CDR3 region: CASSLGWTGGGVNTEAFF. As DNA, the CDR3 is TGCGCCAGCAGCTTGGGGTGGACAGGGGGCGGCGTGAACACTGAAGCTTTCTTT.

This clone was seen only once. This chain joins TRBV7-9 and TRBJ2-5; 7 nucleotides align to TRBD1. CDR3 length: 15 amino acids. Germline CDR1 and CDR2: SEHNR and FQNEAQ (reference sequence). Trimming at V came to 4 bases and at J to 6 bases, leaving 11 bases not matched to a gene. CDR3: CASSSAPGQIQTQYF. CDR3 DNA: TGTGCCAGCAGCTCTGCCCCGGGACAGATTCAGACCCAGTACTTC.

V gene TRBV5-6 combines with J gene TRBJ1-1, with D perhaps TRBD1 (6 bases). CDR3 length: 18 residues. The V end lost 2 bases, the J end lost 2 bases, and 22 bases lay between the germline ends. Germline V gene lookup returns CDR1 SGHDT and CDR2 YYEEEE. As DNA, the CDR3 is TGTGCCAGCAGCTTTTATGGAATAGGGGGACGGGAAAACACTGAAGCTTTCTTT. It encodes CASSFYGIGGRENTEAFF.

The chain employs TRBV28 and TRBJ1-2; 7 bases map to TRBD1. Per the germline V gene, CDR1 is MDHEN and CDR2 is SYDVKM. This CDR3 is 12 amino acids long. After removal of 6 bases from V and 3 bases from J, the junction contained 1 base not matched to a gene. For the CDR3, the DNA is TGTGCCAGCAGCCAGGGGGACTATGGCTACACCTTC. It specifies CASSQGDYGYTF.

This chain links TRBV5-4 with TRBJ1-4, with 9 positions matching TRBD1. Trimming at V came to 5 bases and at J to 5 bases, leaving 7 bases not matched to a gene. CDR3 length: 15 residues. The V gene's germline CDR1 is SGHNT and CDR2 YYREEE (reference sequence). Here the CDR3 DNA reads TGTGCCAGCAGTTACCGACAGGGGGTGAATGAAAAACTGTTTTTT. It yields the protein CASSYRQGVNEKLFF.

J is TRBJ2-2 and V is TRBV5-1; D is ambiguous. The CDR3 consists of 14 residues. Trimming pared 2 bases from V and 7 bases from J, leaving 12 bases between. Germline CDR1 SGHRS, CDR2 YFSETQ. CDR3 in amino acids: CASSFTLSGGELFF. The CDR3 DNA reads as TGCGCCAGCAGCTTTACCCTGTCCGGCGGGGAGCTGTTTTTT.

V is TRBV19 and J is TRBJ1-1; a possible D gene is TRBD1 (5 bases). Germline loops: CDR1 LNHDA, CDR2 SQIVND (reference sequence). Trimming pared 4 bases from V and 4 bases from J, leaving 7 bases between. The CDR3 is 12 amino acids. CDR3 DNA sequence: TGTGCCAGTAGTACGGGGCGCACTGAAGCTTTCTTT. Its translation: CASSTGRTEAFF.

The chain links TRBV9 to TRBJ1-1, with D perhaps matching TRBD1 (6 bases). Germline CDR1 and CDR2: SGDLS and YYNGEE. The CDR3 has 19 residues. Trimming removed 0 bases at V and 1 base at J, with 22 bases between. CDR3 region: CASSVDGGATMEGNTEAFF. CDR3 DNA: TGTGCCAGCAGCGTAGATGGGGGGGCCACCATGGAGGGGAACACTGAAGCTTTCTTT.

The chain is built from TRBV27 and TRBJ2-2; 7 nucleotides line up with TRBD1. Germline lookup yields CDR1 MNHEY and CDR2 SMNVEV (reference sequence). The CDR3 is 16 residues long. The V segment lost 4 bases and the J segment 6 bases; nucleotides outside the gene matches: 11. The CDR3 loop reads CASSSLDRLFAGELFF. In DNA, the CDR3 is TGTGCCAGCAGTTCCCTGGACAGGCTATTCGCCGGGGAGCTGTTTTTT.

The genes are TRBV7-2 and TRBJ2-1, with 12 bases matching TRBD2. V trimming: 4 bases; J trimming: 10 bases; junction bases outside the gene matches: 8. This CDR3 is built from 15 residues. Germline V lookup: CDR1 SGHTA, CDR2 FQGNSA. The CDR3 loop reads CASSSLAGGPGEQFF. The DNA for the CDR3 is TGTGCCAGCAGCTCCCTAGCGGGGGGGCCCGGGGAGCAGTTCTTC.

V and J are TRBV14 and TRBJ2-2; D possibly corresponds to TRBD2 (5 bases). V was shortened by 4 bases and J by 7 bases, with 13 bases between the two germline ends. CDR3 size: 14 residues. The germline V gene has CDR1 SGHDN and CDR2 FVKESK. CDR3 amino acids: CASSRLGGVGELFF. The CDR3 DNA follows: TGTGCCAGCAGCCGGCTAGGAGGCGTCGGGGAGCTGTTTTTT.

The chain uses TRBV5-1 and TRBJ1-2, with D perhaps matching TRBD1 (6 bases). There are 17 residues in the CDR3. V dropped 2 bases and J dropped 1 base, with 18 bases sitting between them. Germline CDR1 is SGHRS and CDR2 is YFSETQ. CDR3 region: CASSFTGVQGINYGYTF. The CDR3 coding sequence is TGCGCCAGCAGCTTCACGGGGGTACAGGGCATTAACTATGGCTACACCTTC.